The T cell receptor (beta chain) described here comes from a study of cytomegalovirus exposure and HLA in healthy donors. Looking at the study overall: The use of the same platform for the roughly 110 validation repertoires and the approximately 690 first-cohort repertoires was reported by a later analysis. Points from the study as a whole: The authors enumerated 150 to 200 TCR beta chains as linked to cytomegalovirus.

The CDR3 length is 15 residues. Trimming stripped 0 bases from V and 2 bases from J, with 11 bases between. Per germline, CDR1 SGDLS and CDR2 YYNGEE. As to this clone: The antigen is unknown.

Sequenced by immunoSEQ multiplex PCR; TCRdb stores in-frame clones only, minus some. Altogether 150,000 to 200,000 clones are present, about 84% being singletons, with the ten largest covering more than 1.2%. The V and J genes are TRBV9 and TRBJ2-5; D may be TRBD1 (6 bases). The source of this sequence is a woman between 18 and 30 years old in good health and CMV-seronegative. The sequencing sample was made of PBMCs. The CDR3 coding sequence is TGTGCCAGCAGCGTAGCAGGGGCTCGGCAAGAGACCCAGTACTTC. It specifies CASSVAGARQETQYF.